Presented here are 17 T cell receptor beta chains from one specimen sequenced in a study of blood T cell repertoires in COVID-19. The assay was immunoSEQ multiplex PCR, and TCRdb's table has in-frame clones only and misses some. The table has about 72,000 clones, 82% seen once; the top ten hold about 19%. Sequences were obtained from peripheral blood. These receptors all stem from a human donor in a cohort sampled during active COVID-19.

The chain carries TRBV5-4 and TRBJ1-6; 9 bases line up with TRBD1. This CDR3 has 15 residues. V lost 0 bases and J lost 8; bases outside the gene matches: 3. Germline V gene data show CDR1 as SGHNT and CDR2 as YYREEE (reference sequence). The CDR3 loop is CASSLGGQGYSPLHF. The CDR3 DNA reads TGTGCCAGCAGCTTGGGGGGACAGGGATATTCACCCCTCCACTTT.

This sequence joins TRBV5-4 and TRBJ1-4; D call uncertain. Per germline, CDR1 SGHNT and CDR2 YYREEE (reference sequence). The CDR3 covers 16 residues. With 4 bases removed from V and 4 bases from J, the gap between germline ends came to 17 bases. As DNA, the CDR3 is TGTGCCAGCAGCCCCCGGGGTGGGTCCTTTAATGAAAAACTGTTTTTT. It is translated as CASSPRGGSFNEKLFF.

This clone was counted a few times. V usage is TRBV6-2 or TRBV6-3 and J usage is TRBJ1-6, with D unresolved. CDR1 is MNHEY and CDR2 is SVGEGT in the germline V gene. CDR3 length equals 13 residues. Trimming pared 6 bases from V and 5 bases from J, leaving 8 bases between. In DNA form, the CDR3 reads TGTGCCAGCAGCCCGGCGGATAATTCACCCCTCCACTTT. Protein sequence: CASSPADNSPLHF.

V gene TRBV11-2 combines with J gene TRBJ2-7, with unresolved D. This CDR3 is 15 amino acids long. The germline CDR1 and CDR2 sequences are SGHAT and FQNNGV. V lost 4 bases, J lost 0 bases, and 13 bases lay in between. The CDR3 loop is CASSSTEILSYEQYF. The CDR3 DNA reads as TGTGCCAGCAGCTCAACAGAAATTCTCTCCTACGAGCAGTACTTC.

The J gene is TRBJ2-2, the V gene TRBV7-9; 7 bases are a match to TRBD2. V shed 5 bases and J 4 bases; nucleotides not matched to a gene: 4. Per the germline V gene, CDR1 is SEHNR and CDR2 is FQNEAQ (reference sequence). The CDR3 is 14 amino acids. The CDR3 nucleotides read TGTGCCAGCAGCAAGACGGGGGGCACCGGGGAGCTGTTTTTT. It translates to CASSKTGGTGELFF. Together with reference TRBV7-9 and TRBJ2-2, the CDR3 gives the full variable domain: DTGVSQNPRHKITKRGQNVTFRCDPISEHNRLYWYRQTLGQGPEFLTYFQNEAQLEKSRLLSDRFSAERPKGSFSTLEIQRTEQGDSAMYLCASSKTGGTGELFFGEGSRLTVL.

In this sample, this clone turned up a few times. V usage is TRBV25-1 and J usage is TRBJ1-2, with D perhaps matching TRBD1 (5 bases). V lost 1 base, J lost 7 bases, and 13 bases lay in between. CDR1 MGHDK and CDR2 SYGVNS come from the germline V gene. The CDR3 loop spans 14 amino acids. The CDR3 coding sequence is TGTGCCAGCAGTGAATTCCCCTCACAGGCTGGCTACACCTTC. Translated: CASSEFPSQAGYTF.

The rearrangement links TRBV5-4 to TRBJ1-1, with unresolved D. The CDR3 totals 14 residues. Germline V CDR1 and CDR2: SGHNT, YYREEE (reference sequence). The ends were cut back, 0 bases at V and 4 bases at J, with 10 bases in the middle. CDR3 sequence: CASSLAYPFTEAFF. For the CDR3, the DNA is TGTGCCAGCAGCTTGGCCTACCCTTTCACTGAAGCTTTCTTT.

V and J are TRBV7-9 and TRBJ2-7; TRBD1 matches at 8 bases. V was clipped by 8 bases and J by 1 base; unmatched bases: 10. The CDR3 has 15 amino acids. CDR1 is SEHNR, CDR2 FQNEAQ, per germline (reference sequence). CDR3 sequence reads: CASFTPQGASYEQYF. DNA for the CDR3: TGTGCCAGCTTCACTCCCCAGGGGGCTTCCTACGAGCAGTACTTC.

V usage is TRBV29-1 and J usage is TRBJ1-2; TRBD1 aligns across 8 bases. This CDR3 spans 11 amino acids. The germline gives CDR1 SQVTM, CDR2 ANQGSEA. V dropped 6 bases and J dropped 6; count of bases not matched to a gene: 3. DNA of the CDR3: TGCAGCGTCTTGACAGGGGATGGCTACACCTTC. This encodes CSVLTGDGYTF.

The chain recombines TRBV7-9 with TRBJ1-4, with D possibly TRBD1 on 6 matching bases. CDR3 size: 15 residues. CDR1 SEHNR and CDR2 FQNEAQ come from the germline V gene (reference sequence). V lost 1 base and J 6 bases, leaving 12 bases between the germline ends. The CDR3 coding sequence is TGTGCCAGCAGCTTAGGTCAGGGGACCCATGAAAAACTGTTTTTT. It yields the protein CASSLGQGTHEKLFF.

V is TRBV5-4 and J is TRBJ2-7, with 10 nucleotides matching TRBD2. Germline V gene data show CDR1 as SGHNT and CDR2 as YYREEE (reference sequence). Trimming removed 5 bases from V and 4 bases from J; junction bases left unmatched: 12. The CDR3 spans 16 residues. This chain's CDR3 is CASSPQPAGGPYEQYF. The CDR3 bases are TGTGCCAGCAGTCCGCAGCCAGCGGGGGGGCCTTACGAGCAGTACTTC.

The rearrangement joins TRBV21-1 to TRBJ2-7; TRBD2, the D gene given by the table, was not confirmed from the DNA. TRBV21-1 is given as a pseudogene. The CDR3 length is 17 residues. The CDR3 reads CASSNVMGIRGSYEQYF. CDR3 bases: TGTGCCAGCAGCAATGTTATGGGGATACGAGGGTCCTACGAGCAGTACTTC.

V usage is TRBV24-1 and J usage is TRBJ2-1; D gene unclear. Germline V gene data show CDR1 as KGHDR and CDR2 as SFDVKD. V lost 7 bases and J 5 bases, leaving 14 bases between the germline ends. The CDR3 is 14 residues long. CDR3 sequence: CATSDPRRDNEQFF. The CDR3 DNA sequence: TGTGCCACCAGCGACCCCAGACGGGACAATGAGCAGTTCTTC.

The chain combines TRBV6-6 with TRBJ2-6; D may be TRBD1 (6 bases). Germline V CDR1 and CDR2: MNHNY, SVGAGI (reference sequence). V was shortened by 5 bases and J by 0 bases, with 14 bases between the two germline ends. This CDR3 is 17 amino acids long. The CDR3 bases are TGTGCCAGCAGTCCGGTGACAGGACACTCTGGGGCCAACGTCCTGACTTTC. Protein: CASSPVTGHSGANVLTF.

This chain connects TRBV4-1 to TRBJ2-7; D possibly corresponds to TRBD1 (6 bases). The CDR3 totals 15 residues. With 4 bases removed from V and 0 bases from J, the gap between germline ends came to 13 bases. Germline-derived CDR1 and CDR2 are MGHRA and YSYEKL. The CDR3 sequence: CASSPTTGTSYEQYF. The CDR3 bases are TGCGCCAGCAGCCCAACAACAGGGACCTCCTACGAGCAGTACTTC.

The V and J genes are TRBV18 and TRBJ1-2; 10 bases agree with TRBD1. CDR1 KGHSH and CDR2 LQKENI come from the germline V gene. The J segment lost 6 bases and the V segment lost 8 bases, leaving 3 bases of the junction unmatched. This CDR3 contains 12 residues. DNA of the CDR3: TGTGCCAGCCGGGGGACAGGGGATGGCTACACCTTC. It is translated as CASRGTGDGYTF.

This chain uses TRBV5-1 with TRBJ2-3, with TRBD1 identical over 9 bases. Trimming at V came to 9 bases and at J to 0 bases, leaving 5 bases not matched to a gene. Germline CDR1 reads SGHRS; CDR2 reads YFSETQ. This CDR3 spans 14 amino acids. The DNA of the CDR3 is TGCGCCACGCAACAGGGGGCAAGCACAGATACGCAGTATTTT. Translating it yields CATQQGASTDTQYF.